The clone carrying this TCR beta chain was picked up a small number of times. As yet, its antigen is unknown. The record originates from a study of CD8 T cells in ankylosing spondylitis. Regarding the study as a whole: Ankylosing spondylitis blood appeared to be characterized by a TCR beta motif of under 10 highly homologous variants. The study looked at matched synovial fluid samples from ankylosing spondylitis patients. Disease-linked clones were reported to be significantly enriched there.

For TCR beta, libraries came from quantitative 5'-RACE with molecular barcodes. A single record per CDR3 protein comes from TCRdb applying MiXCR to the 5' RACE reads. The profile shows approximately 300,000 distinct CDR3 sequences, about 20% of them singletons. The V end was cut by 5 bases, the J end by 5 bases, with 10 bases between. This CDR3 is 12 amino acids long. Germline CDR1 is SGHRS and CDR2 is YFSETQ. This TCR was sampled from a female donor with ankylosing spondylitis or in good health (not recorded which). The sample taken for sequencing was blood, either unsorted or a sorted T cell fraction (not recorded which). The chain is built from TRBV5-1 and TRBJ2-5; D not resolved. The CDR3 DNA reads TGCGCCAGCAGTTCCCCACGGGAGACCCAGTACTTC. This codes for CASSSPRETQYF.